These 20 T cell receptor beta chains were sequenced from one sample in a study of blood T cell repertoires in COVID-19. Profiled with immunoSEQ multiplex PCR; TCRdb holds only in-frame clones, not every one. The sample shows 390,000 or so clones, more than 80% of them seen only once. Sequenced sample: peripheral blood. The receptors here all came from a woman in her twenties or thirties with COVID-19, enrolled during active disease.

The CDR3 bases are TGCGCCAGCAGCCTGATCGAGCGGGAGGGTGAGCAGTTCTTC. This gives the protein CASSLIEREGEQFF. The rearrangement joins TRBV5-1 to TRBJ2-1; TRBD2 agrees at 10 bases. This CDR3 has 14 amino acids. Germline V gene lookup returns CDR1 SGHRS and CDR2 YFSETQ. Trimming cost V 4 bases and J 9 bases; bases outside gene matches: 7. Supplemented by reference TRBV5-1 and TRBJ2-1, the full variable domain reads KAGVTQTPRYLIKTRGQQVTLSCSPISGHRSVSWYQQTPGQGLQFLFEYFSETQRNKGNFPGRFSGRQFSNSRSEMNVSTLELGDSALYLCASSLIEREGEQFFGPGTRLTVL.

The chain employs TRBV27 and TRBJ2-7, with D possibly being TRBD2 (5 bases). Germline CDR1 is MNHEY and CDR2 is SMNVEV (reference sequence). V dropped 7 bases and J dropped 4 bases, with 23 bases sitting between them. The CDR3 has 16 amino acids. As DNA, the CDR3 is TGTGCCAGCATCGGAACTCGCCGCGGGTTAATATACGAGCAGTACGTC. Translated, it gives CASIGTRRGLIYEQYV.

The J gene is TRBJ1-1, the V gene TRBV5-1; TRBD1 matches at 7 bases. The CDR3 runs 14 residues. The germline V gene has CDR1 SGHRS and CDR2 YFSETQ. After removal of 3 bases from V and 1 base from J, the junction contained 3 bases not matched to a gene. DNA of the CDR3: TGCGCCAGCAGCTCCCGGACAGGGAACACTGAAGCTTTCTTT. It specifies CASSSRTGNTEAFF.

The chain is built from TRBV4-1 and TRBJ2-2; D is possibly TRBD2 (6 bases). Per the germline V gene, CDR1 is MGHRA and CDR2 is YSYEKL. The V end lost 8 bases, the J end lost 4 bases, and 17 bases lay between the germline ends. This CDR3 has 15 residues. The CDR3 bases are TGCGCCAGCCGTTCAATGGGACTCCCCACCGGGGAGCTGTTTTTT. It specifies CASRSMGLPTGELFF.

The chain joins TRBV2 to TRBJ1-3; no firm D call. CDR3 length equals 14 residues. V lost 6 bases and J lost 0, with 9 bases in between. From germline, CDR1 is SNHLY and CDR2 FYNNEI. The CDR3 DNA sequence: TGTGCCAGCAGGTCCGGGGACTCTGGAAACACCATATATTTT. Translation gives CASRSGDSGNTIYF.

This rearrangement joins TRBV18 to TRBJ2-3; TRBD1 matches at 12 bases. The CDR3 has 15 residues. The germline CDR1 and CDR2 sequences are KGHSH and LQKENI. With 3 bases clipped from V and 4 bases from J, the junction kept 2 bases outside the gene matches. CDR3 protein: CASSPGQGASDTQYF. CDR3 DNA sequence: TGTGCCAGCTCACCGGGACAGGGGGCGTCAGATACGCAGTATTTT.

The V call is TRBV11-3, the J call TRBJ2-1, with TRBD2 matching over 12 bases. V was pared by 4 bases and J by 8 bases, with 9 bases of the junction left unmatched. Germline CDR1 is SGHNT and CDR2 is YENEEA. CDR3 length equals 16 residues. The CDR3 coding sequence is TGTGCCAGCAGCTCGGGGGGACTAGCGGGTGGGTATGAGCAGTTCTTC. This encodes CASSSGGLAGGYEQFF.

J is TRBJ1-2 and V is TRBV7-9; tentatively, D is TRBD1 (5 bases). The V end was cut by 2 bases, the J end by 3 bases, with 10 bases between. Germline CDR1 is SEHNR and CDR2 is FQNEAQ (reference sequence). There are 14 residues in the CDR3. Here the CDR3 DNA reads TGTGCCAGCAGCTTACTGGTAGGGGACTATGGCTACACCTTC. Its translation: CASSLLVGDYGYTF.

The chain couples TRBV28 to TRBJ1-1; TRBD1 agrees at 7 bases. The CDR3 loop spans 14 amino acids. CDR1 and CDR2 (germline): MDHEN, SYDVKM. The V gene end was trimmed by 6 bases and the J gene end by 2 bases; junction bases not matched to a gene: 6. DNA of the CDR3: TGTGCCAGCAGCCGGGGACAGTTTAACACTGAAGCTTTCTTT. Its protein is CASSRGQFNTEAFF.

V gene TRBV5-6 combines with J gene TRBJ2-7, with 9 bases identical to TRBD2. Germline V gives CDR1 SGHDT, CDR2 YYEEEE. The CDR3 covers 17 residues. Unmatched junction bases numbered 10, after V lost 1 base and J lost 2 bases. For the CDR3, the DNA is TGTGCCAGCAGCTTGTTTGGGCGGCTAGCGGGGACCTACGAGCAGTACGTC. Translation: CASSLFGRLAGTYEQYV.

The rearrangement uses TRBV28 and TRBJ2-2; no clear D gene. The CDR3 contains 13 residues. Germline values: CDR1 MDHEN, CDR2 SYDVKM. Trimming removed 8 bases from V and 0 bases from J, with 7 bases in between. The CDR3 DNA reads as TGTGCCAGCTATCAGGCGAACACCGGGGAGCTGTTTTTT. Residues: CASYQANTGELFF.

This chain connects TRBV30 to TRBJ2-1; 11 nucleotides line up with TRBD2. CDR1 and CDR2 (germline): GTSNPN, SVGIG (reference sequence). This CDR3 has 15 residues. The V segment lost 0 bases and the J segment 3 bases; nucleotides outside the gene matches: 1. The CDR3, as DNA: TGTGCCTGGAGTGTGCTAGCGGGAGGCTACAATGAGCAGTTCTTC. Translating it yields CAWSVLAGGYNEQFF.

The count of this clone is one. This chain connects TRBV5-1 to TRBJ1-6, with D unresolved. Trimming shortened V by 0 bases and J by 4 bases, and 11 bases separated the two germline ends. Germline-derived CDR1 and CDR2 are SGHRS and YFSETQ. This CDR3 contains 16 residues. The chain's CDR3 is CASSLGEGRYNSPLHF. The CDR3 nucleotides are TGCGCCAGCAGCTTGGGGGAAGGGAGGTATAATTCACCCCTCCACTTT.

This CDR3 reads CASSYTGIDGYTF. CDR3 coding DNA: TGTGCCAGCAGCTATACAGGGATCGACGGCTACACCTTC. The chain joins TRBV5-6 to TRBJ1-2, with D maybe TRBD1 (6 bases). The CDR3 sequence is 13 residues long. Germline CDR1 SGHDT, CDR2 YYEEEE. Trimming removed 3 bases from V and 8 bases from J, with 14 bases in between.

The rearrangement joins TRBV29-1 to TRBJ1-1, with D possibly being TRBD1 (6 bases). Germline CDR1 SQVTM, CDR2 ANQGSEA. This CDR3 has 14 amino acids. Trimming left V 8 bases short and J 3 bases short, with 19 bases between. The CDR3 sequence: CSYRTGGADTEAFF. The CDR3 DNA is TGCAGCTACCGAACCGGGGGGGCAGACACTGAAGCTTTCTTT.

In its sample, this clone was seen once. The rearrangement uses TRBV2 and TRBJ1-1; D unclear. Looked up from germline, CDR1 is SNHLY and CDR2 is FYNNEI. Trimming cost V 2 bases and J 3 bases, with 10 bases left between them. The CDR3 consists of 14 residues. CDR3 region: CASSESAGYTEAFF. The CDR3, as DNA: TGTGCCAGCAGTGAATCCGCGGGATACACTGAAGCTTTCTTT.

The chain links TRBV28 to TRBJ1-1, with D perhaps TRBD1 (5 bases). Per the germline V gene, CDR1 is MDHEN and CDR2 is SYDVKM. Between the trimmed V and J ends, which lost 3 bases and 7 bases, there was a span of 6 bases. The CDR3 totals 11 residues. CDR3 nucleotides: TGTGCCAGCAGTTTCGGGGGTGAAGCTTTCTTT. Its protein is CASSFGGEAFF.

The V gene is TRBV28, the J gene TRBJ1-6, with 7 bases fitting TRBD1. V shed 5 bases, J shed 1 base, and the junction held 2 bases outside the gene matches. Per germline, CDR1 MDHEN and CDR2 SYDVKM. CDR3 length equals 15 residues. The CDR3 DNA follows: TGTGCCAGCAGTCAGGGACAGTCCTATAATTCACCCCTCCACTTT. Its protein is CASSQGQSYNSPLHF.

The chain joins TRBV5-1 to TRBJ1-5; unclear D gene. Per the germline V gene, CDR1 is SGHRS and CDR2 is YFSETQ. The V gene lost 0 bases and the J gene lost 3 bases, with 7 bases spanning the gap. The CDR3 covers 14 residues. The CDR3: CASSLGEANQPQHF. CDR3 coding DNA: TGCGCCAGCAGCTTGGGAGAGGCCAATCAGCCCCAGCATTTT.

The chain recombines TRBV18 with TRBJ1-2; maybe TRBD1 (5 bases). Trimming left V 5 bases short and J 4 bases short, with 23 bases between. Germline lookup yields CDR1 KGHSH and CDR2 LQKENI. The CDR3 runs 17 residues. The CDR3 spells CASSVTREAVRGYGYTF. The DNA for the CDR3 is TGTGCCAGCTCAGTCACAAGGGAGGCTGTAAGGGGCTATGGCTACACCTTC.